This is a list of T cell receptor beta chains from one sample in a study of identical twins. TCRdb used MiXCR to reprocess the 5' RACE reads, holding one entry per CDR3 protein. The table lists about 430,000 distinct CDR3 sequences, about 18% of them singletons, with around 12% in the top ten. Sequencing was performed on naive T cells sorted from blood. These receptors originate from a man in his forties or fifties in good health. CDR3s include the opening cysteine and the closing phenylalanine or tryptophan. D genes are given only for firm matches. The size of a clone is reported for some rows only, either as once, few or many, or as a class for expanded clones.

clone size,J gene,D gene,V gene,CDR3 DNA,CDR3 protein
few,TRBJ2-7,NA,TRBV5-1,TGCGCCAGCAGCGATCCCGGAGGAACCTACGAGCAGTACTTC,CASSDPGGTYEQYF
few,TRBJ2-7,NA,TRBV30,TGTGCCGGACGGGGCGCGGCCTCCTACGAGCAGTACTTC,CAGRGAASYEQYF
few,TRBJ2-4,TRBD2,TRBV28,TGTGCCAGCACTACGGGGGGAAACATTCAGTACTTC,CASTTGGNIQYF
many,TRBJ2-3,NA,TRBV27,TGTGCCAGCAGTTTTGGGGCAGAGGATACGCAGTATTTT,CASSFGAEDTQYF
many,TRBJ1-2,NA,TRBV12-3/TRBV12-4,TGTGCCACCGCGGACGGCTATGGCTACACCTTC,CATADGYGYTF
many,TRBJ2-2,TRBD1,TRBV12-5,TGTGCTAGTGGTTCCGGGGGACAGGGTTACACCGGGGAGCTGTTTTTT,CASGSGGQGYTGELFF
many,TRBJ2-3,NA,TRBV28,TGTGCCAGCGGGGACAGCACAGATACGCAGTATTTT,CASGDSTDTQYF
once,TRBJ2-1,NA,TRBV3-1,TGTGCCAGCAGCTCTGGGGGCATAAAGCAGTTCTTC,CASSSGGIKQFF
NA,TRBJ2-3,NA,TRBV7-2,TGTGCCAGCAGCCCCGGGAGACAATCGCAGTATTTT,CASSPGRQSQYF
many,TRBJ2-7,NA,TRBV6-2/TRBV6-3,TGTGCCAGCAGTATGACAGATTACGAGCAGTACTTC,CASSMTDYEQYF
many,TRBJ2-3,NA,TRBV7-2,TGTGCCAGCAGCGCCCGACAGGGAGGTGCAGATACGCAGTATTTT,CASSARQGGADTQYF
few,TRBJ2-3,NA,TRBV2,TGTGCCAGCAGTGTGGAGGTAGCGGATACGCAGTATTTT,CASSVEVADTQYF
few,TRBJ2-1,TRBD2,TRBV11-2,TGTGCCAGCAGCTTAGATCGTTGGGCTAGCGGGGGGGCCGTCAATGAGCAGTTCTTC,CASSLDRWASGGAVNEQFF
NA,TRBJ2-2,TRBD1,TRBV24-1,TGTGCCACCAGTGAGCCTCAGGGGGCGAGGACCGGGGAGCTGTTTTTT,CATSEPQGARTGELFF
few,TRBJ2-5,NA,TRBV10-3,TGTGCCATCAGTGAGAGGGAAAAAGGAGAGACCCAGTACTTC,CAISEREKGETQYF